Shown below are 26 T cell receptor beta chains from a single sample sequenced in a study of blood T cell repertoires in COVID-19. Profiling relied on immunoSEQ multiplex PCR, and the TCRdb table lists in-frame clones only, not all of them. The data contain around 310,000 clones, 85% to 90% of them singletons. Specimen: peripheral blood. The receptor source for this set is a woman aged 45-59 years with active or convalescent COVID-19.

In its sample, this clone was seen once. Here the CDR3 DNA reads TGTGCCAGCAGTAGCCAGGGGACACAAGAGACCCAGTACTTC. Its translation is CASSSQGTQETQYF. The chain joins TRBV27 to TRBJ2-5; possibly TRBD1 for D (6 bases). Germline CDR1 reads MNHEY; CDR2 reads SMNVEV (reference sequence). V was pared by 5 bases and J by 2 bases, with 12 bases between. CDR3 length: 14 residues.

This chain uses TRBV19 with TRBJ1-2, with D possibly TRBD1 on 5 matching bases. The CDR3 covers 13 residues. The V gene lost 8 bases and the J gene lost 4 bases, with 14 bases spanning the gap. The germline V gene has CDR1 LNHDA and CDR2 SQIVND (reference sequence). CDR3 loop: CASQDSGFYGYTF. The CDR3 bases are TGTGCCAGTCAAGACAGTGGCTTCTATGGCTACACCTTC.

This chain uses TRBV19 with TRBJ1-6, with D uncertain. V shed 3 bases and J shed 8 bases, with 23 bases lying between them. The CDR3 extends over 18 amino acids. CDR1 and CDR2 from the germline V gene are LNHDA and SQIVND (reference sequence). CDR3 sequence: CASSIQSPALGFDSPLHF. DNA of the CDR3: TGTGCCAGTAGTATTCAGTCCCCTGCCCTAGGATTCGATTCACCCCTCCACTTT.

The CDR3 sequence: CASSRTGGRNEKLFF. The CDR3 DNA follows: TGTGCCAGCAGTAGGACAGGGGGCCGTAATGAAAAACTGTTTTTT. V usage is TRBV27 and J usage is TRBJ1-4; 11 positions agree with TRBD1. After removal of 5 bases from V and 4 bases from J, the junction contained 3 bases not matched to a gene. The CDR3 contains 15 residues. Germline V gives CDR1 MNHEY, CDR2 SMNVEV (reference sequence).

Here the CDR3 reads CASSSTGGPYQPQHF. CDR3 nucleotides: TGTGCCAGCAGTTCGACAGGGGGCCCTTATCAGCCCCAGCATTTT. This chain links TRBV2 with TRBJ1-5; TRBD1 matches at 10 bases. CDR1 is SNHLY, CDR2 FYNNEI, per germline. This CDR3 spans 15 amino acids. J was trimmed by 5 bases and V by 5 bases; bases with no gene match: 6.

The rearrangement uses TRBV27 and TRBJ2-3, with a weak D call TRBD2 (6 bases). Germline V lookup: CDR1 MNHEY, CDR2 SMNVEV (reference sequence). Trimming removed 4 bases at V and 0 bases at J, with 8 bases between. CDR3 length equals 14 residues. The DNA for the CDR3 is TGTGCCAGCAGTTCGGGGGTTAGCACAGATACGCAGTATTTT. This encodes CASSSGVSTDTQYF.

The rearrangement uses TRBV11-2 and TRBJ2-1; the D is unclear. V was trimmed by 6 bases and J by 0 bases, leaving 12 bases between them. The CDR3 spans 15 residues. Per germline, CDR1 SGHAT and CDR2 FQNNGV. CDR3 protein: CASSLDGGSYNEQFF. DNA of the CDR3: TGTGCCAGCAGTCTAGACGGCGGCTCCTACAATGAGCAGTTCTTC.

In the case of this clone: Other DNA sequences in the same sample also yield this CDR3. The genes are TRBV30 and TRBJ2-7, with TRBD1 identical over 9 bases. The junction had 3 bases not matched to a gene; V was cut back by 2 bases and J by 1 base. The CDR3 runs to 14 residues. Germline assignment: CDR1 GTSNPN and CDR2 SVGIG (reference sequence). The CDR3 nucleotides read TGTGCCTGGAGTACGGGGACAGGGTCCTACGAGCAGTACTTC. Translation: CAWSTGTGSYEQYF.

The CDR3 here is CASSPRAGGRSPLHF. The CDR3 DNA sequence: TGCGCCAGCAGCCCACGAGCAGGGGGGCGTTCACCCCTCCACTTT. This sequence joins TRBV4-3 and TRBJ1-6, with 7 bases that match TRBD1. V was pared by 4 bases and J by 9 bases, with 9 bases of the junction left unmatched. CDR1 and CDR2 (germline): LGHNA, YSLEER. The CDR3 is made up of 15 amino acids.

This chain's CDR3 is CATSTLRGNNSPLHF. In DNA form, the CDR3 reads TGTGCCACCAGCACTCTCCGGGGAAATAATTCACCCCTCCACTTT. The rearrangement links TRBV15 to TRBJ1-6; D remains unclear. The CDR3 runs 15 residues. Trimming took off 4 bases at V and 5 bases at J, with 12 bases between the two ends. Germline V gene sequence: CDR1 LNHNV, CDR2 YYDKDF (reference sequence).

Remarks on this clone: Other DNA sequences within the sample encode an identical CDR3. The chain joins TRBV18 to TRBJ2-6; 9 nucleotides align to TRBD1. The CDR3 spans 17 residues. V shed 3 bases, J shed 0 bases, and the junction held 3 bases outside the gene matches. The germline CDR1 and CDR2 sequences are KGHSH and LQKENI. CDR3 coding DNA: TGTGCCAGCTCACCGGGACAGGGCAACTCTGGGGCCAACGTCCTGACTTTC. This codes for CASSPGQGNSGANVLTF.

The chain couples TRBV4-1 to TRBJ1-1; 10 bases line up with TRBD1. The V gene end was trimmed by 3 bases and the J gene end by 4 bases; junction bases not matched to a gene: 5. The CDR3 loop spans 15 amino acids. CDR1 and CDR2 (germline): MGHRA, YSYEKL. In DNA form, the CDR3 reads TGCGCCAGCAGCCAGAGACAGGGGGCAGGCACTGAAGCTTTCTTT. Amino acids: CASSQRQGAGTEAFF.

The chain employs TRBV10-3 and TRBJ2-7; tentative D call: TRBD1 (5 bases). The V and J ends lost 5 bases and 0 bases respectively, with 11 bases between them. The length of the CDR3 is 14 residues. Germline-derived CDR1 and CDR2 are ENHRY and SYGVKD. The chain's CDR3 is CAISPDSPSYEQYF. CDR3 DNA: TGTGCCATCAGTCCTGACAGTCCCTCCTACGAGCAGTACTTC.

The chain uses TRBV19 and TRBJ2-1; D gene uncertain. Germline CDR1 reads LNHDA; CDR2 reads SQIVND (reference sequence). This CDR3 has 17 residues. V lost 4 bases to trimming and J lost 5 bases, with 21 bases between them. The CDR3 is CASSKITGSKEHNEQFF. The DNA for the CDR3 is TGTGCCAGTAGTAAGATCACCGGGTCTAAGGAGCACAATGAGCAGTTCTTC.

This rearrangement joins TRBV7-6 to TRBJ2-1, with TRBD2 matching 10 bases. The CDR3 has 14 residues. Germline-derived CDR1 and CDR2 are SGHVS and FNYEAQ. J gave up 10 bases and V 1 base, and 4 bases lay outside the gene matches. DNA of the CDR3: TGTGCCAGCAGCTTAGAAGCGGGGGGGCGCGAGCAGTTCTTC. Protein product: CASSLEAGGREQFF.

This clone was detected only a few times. The gene calls are TRBV11-2 and TRBJ1-2; TRBD1 is a possible D gene (6 bases). Between the trimmed V and J ends, which lost 4 bases and 3 bases, there was a span of 9 bases. There are 13 residues in the CDR3. Germline values: CDR1 SGHAT, CDR2 FQNNGV. The DNA of the CDR3 is TGTGCCAGCAGCTACACAGGGTACTATGGCTACACCTTC. It translates to CASSYTGYYGYTF.

CDR3 sequence (DNA): TGCGCCAGCAGCTTGGAAGCGGTGGATTCTGAAGCTTTCTTT. Its protein is CASSLEAVDSEAFF. This sequence joins TRBV5-1 and TRBJ1-1; D is undetermined. Germline V gene lookup returns CDR1 SGHRS and CDR2 YFSETQ. V shed 0 bases and J shed 6 bases, with 12 bases lying between them. The CDR3 totals 14 residues.

The chain couples TRBV19 to TRBJ1-2; 7 bases match TRBD1. Germline V lookup: CDR1 LNHDA, CDR2 SQIVND (reference sequence). The V gene end was trimmed by 3 bases and the J gene end by 4 bases; junction bases not matched to a gene: 14. CDR3 length: 17 amino acids. CDR3 residues: CASSIEFGNGQVYGYTF. The DNA for the CDR3 is TGTGCCAGTAGTATCGAATTCGGTAATGGACAGGTCTATGGCTACACCTTC.

This chain connects TRBV5-4 to TRBJ1-1; the D gene is possibly TRBD1 (5 bases). The germline gives CDR1 SGHNT, CDR2 YYREEE (reference sequence). The V end was cut by 0 bases, the J end by 4 bases, with 10 bases between. The CDR3 contains 14 residues. The CDR3 is CASSLAQGSTEAFF. Written as DNA, the CDR3 is TGTGCCAGCAGCTTGGCGCAGGGTAGCACTGAAGCTTTCTTT.

CDR3 nucleotide sequence: TGTGCCAGCCGCCGGGACAGGCGGGAAAATTCACCCCTCCACTTT. Its translation: CASRRDRRENSPLHF. The chain recombines TRBV19 with TRBJ1-6; 8 positions match TRBD1. Trimming cost V 9 bases and J 7 bases; bases outside gene matches: 11. Germline V CDR1 and CDR2: LNHDA, SQIVND (reference sequence). This CDR3 region has 15 residues. The full variable domain, its missing parts supplied by reference TRBV19 and TRBJ1-6, is DGGITQSPKYLFRKEGQNVTLSCEQNLNHDAMYWYRQDPGQGLRLIYYSQIVNDFQKGDIAEGYSVSREKKESFPLTVTSAQKNPTAFYLCASRRDRRENSPLHFGNGTRLTVT.

The rearrangement uses TRBV27 and TRBJ1-1, with TRBD1 as a possible D gene (5 bases). With 6 bases removed from V and 1 base from J, the gap between germline ends came to 15 bases. Looked up from germline, CDR1 is MNHEY and CDR2 is SMNVEV (reference sequence). This CDR3 spans 15 amino acids. The CDR3 here is CASRGGPKANTEAFF. The DNA for the CDR3 is TGTGCCAGCAGGGGGGGACCAAAGGCGAACACTGAAGCTTTCTTT.

This clone was seen a handful of times. This chain links TRBV27 with TRBJ2-2; perhaps TRBD2 as D (5 bases). Germline V lookup: CDR1 MNHEY, CDR2 SMNVEV (reference sequence). V lost 6 bases to trimming and J lost 0 bases, with 14 bases between them. This CDR3 is 16 amino acids long. The CDR3 bases are TGTGCCAGCAGCCCACAGCGGAACTCGAACACCGGGGAGCTGTTTTTT. Amino acid sequence: CASSPQRNSNTGELFF.

This rearrangement joins TRBV4-2 to TRBJ2-2, with D maybe TRBD2 (7 bases). V gave up 8 bases and J gave up 5 bases, with 21 bases separating them. CDR1 is LGHNA, CDR2 YNFKEQ, per germline. This CDR3 is 16 amino acids long. CDR3 sequence: CASHVGGHARTGELFF. CDR3 in DNA: TGTGCCAGCCACGTCGGGGGGCACGCGAGGACCGGGGAGCTGTTTTTT.

The chain employs TRBV18 and TRBJ2-3, with 7 bases identical to TRBD1. V was clipped by 3 bases and J by 4 bases; unmatched bases: 7. This CDR3 region has 15 residues. Germline assignment: CDR1 KGHSH and CDR2 LQKENI. The CDR3 here is CASSPLDRAADTQYF. For the CDR3, the DNA is TGTGCCAGCTCACCCCTCGACAGGGCGGCAGATACGCAGTATTTT.

The J gene is TRBJ1-2, the V gene TRBV5-1, with TRBD1 as a possible D gene (6 bases). Germline V gives CDR1 SGHRS, CDR2 YFSETQ. V was cut by 0 bases and J by 8 bases, with 14 bases left in between. The CDR3 sequence is 14 residues long. CDR3 in amino acids: CASSLERARGGYTF. The DNA for the CDR3 is TGCGCCAGCAGCTTGGAGAGGGCTAGGGGGGGCTACACCTTC.

The genes are TRBV27 and TRBJ2-2; 9 nucleotides align to TRBD1. The CDR3 is 15 amino acids. The J segment lost 7 bases and the V segment lost 3 bases, leaving 6 bases of the junction unmatched. The germline V gene encodes CDR1 MNHEY and CDR2 SMNVEV (reference sequence). Written as DNA, the CDR3 is TGTGCCAGCAGTTTCGTTACAGGGGGCGGCGGGGAGCTGTTTTTT. This codes for CASSFVTGGGGELFF.